This TCR beta chain was documented in a study of shared clonotypes between healthy human individuals. Approximately 210 ng DNA, 30,000 or so T cell genomes, went into each sorted-subset replicate PCR. Repertoires were generated with immunoSEQ multiplex PCR, while TCRdb's copy carries only in-frame clones and drops some. Here the sample spans about 1,900,000 clones, about 95% being singletons. The V gene's germline CDR1 is SNHLY and CDR2 FYNNEI. V lost 0 bases and J lost 0, with 11 bases in between. The CDR3 spans 16 residues. Naive-designated CD8 cells lacked CD45RO, were positively enriched for CCR7, and omitted terminally differentiated effector memory CD45RA+ cells.

This chain connects TRBV2 to TRBJ1-1; D is unclear. The specimen sequenced was naive CD8+ T cells sorted from blood. The receptor comes from a man younger than 35 in good health. The CDR3 bases are TGTGCCAGCAGTGAAGCATGGGAGGGATTGAACACTGAAGCTTTCTTT. Its translation: CASSEAWEGLNTEAFF.